This TCR beta chain derives from a study of preoperative IRX-2 immunotherapy in early breast cancer. Described treatment: preoperative locoregional IRX-2 cytokine immunotherapy. Preoperative locoregional IRX-2 cytokine immunotherapy was tested in the phase Ib source study. CDR1 is SGHTA, CDR2 FQGTGA, per germline. V lost 5 bases and J 1 base, leaving 14 bases between the germline ends. The CDR3 is made up of 15 amino acids. Profiled with immunoSEQ multiplex PCR; TCRdb holds only in-frame clones, not every one. The sample lists around 40,000 clones, around 96% seen once, with around 1.7% in the top ten.

The V and J genes are TRBV7-3 and TRBJ2-5; D gene unclear. Sequenced material: tumor tissue, taken after IRX-2 immunotherapy. The source of this sequence is a human donor with breast cancer. CDR3 DNA: TGTGCCAGCAGCCCAGGACGGGTAGTCCAAGAGACCCAGTACTTC. Its protein is CASSPGRVVQETQYF.